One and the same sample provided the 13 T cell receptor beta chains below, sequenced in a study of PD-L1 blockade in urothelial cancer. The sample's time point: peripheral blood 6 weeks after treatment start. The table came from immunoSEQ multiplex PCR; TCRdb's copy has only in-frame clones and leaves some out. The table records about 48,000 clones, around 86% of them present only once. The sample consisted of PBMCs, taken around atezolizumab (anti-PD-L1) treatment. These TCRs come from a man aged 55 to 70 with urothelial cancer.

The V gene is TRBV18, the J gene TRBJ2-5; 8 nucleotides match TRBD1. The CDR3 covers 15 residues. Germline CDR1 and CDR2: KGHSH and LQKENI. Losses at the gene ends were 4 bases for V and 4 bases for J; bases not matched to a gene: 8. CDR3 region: CASSRGTGGGETQYF. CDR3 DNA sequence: TGTGCCAGCTCACGGGGAACAGGGGGAGGAGAGACCCAGTACTTC.

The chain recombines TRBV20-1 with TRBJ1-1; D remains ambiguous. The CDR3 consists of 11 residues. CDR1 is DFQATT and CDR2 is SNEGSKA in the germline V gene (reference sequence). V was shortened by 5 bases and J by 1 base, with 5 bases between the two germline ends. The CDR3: CSASKNTEAFF. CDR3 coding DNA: TGCAGTGCTTCCAAGAACACTGAAGCTTTCTTT.

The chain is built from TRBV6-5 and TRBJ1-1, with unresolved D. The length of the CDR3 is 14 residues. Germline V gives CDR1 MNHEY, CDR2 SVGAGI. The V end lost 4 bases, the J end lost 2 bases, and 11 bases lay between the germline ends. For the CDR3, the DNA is TGTGCCAGCAGTTTCGCCCGGGGTAACACTGAAGCTTTCTTT. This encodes CASSFARGNTEAFF.

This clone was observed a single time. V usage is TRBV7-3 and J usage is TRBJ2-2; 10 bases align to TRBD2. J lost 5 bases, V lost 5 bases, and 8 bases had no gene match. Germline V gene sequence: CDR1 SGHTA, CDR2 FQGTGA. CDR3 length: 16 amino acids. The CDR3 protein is CASSRTSGAKTGELFF. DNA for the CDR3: TGTGCCAGCAGCCGTACTAGCGGGGCTAAAACCGGGGAGCTGTTTTTT.

CDR3 in amino acids: CASSRQLLQETQYF. In nucleotides, the CDR3 is TGCGCCAGCAGCCGACAGTTGCTCCAAGAGACCCAGTACTTC. The chain joins TRBV5-1 to TRBJ2-5; possibly TRBD1 for D (5 bases). The V and J ends lost 4 bases and 1 base respectively, with 11 bases between them. Germline V lookup: CDR1 SGHRS, CDR2 YFSETQ. This CDR3 is 14 amino acids long.

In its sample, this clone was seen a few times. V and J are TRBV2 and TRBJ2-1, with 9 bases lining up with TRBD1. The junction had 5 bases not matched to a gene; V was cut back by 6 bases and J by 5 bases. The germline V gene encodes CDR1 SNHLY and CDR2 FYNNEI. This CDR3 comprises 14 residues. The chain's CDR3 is CASRGQGGDNEQFF. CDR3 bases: TGTGCCAGCAGGGGACAGGGAGGCGACAATGAGCAGTTCTTC.

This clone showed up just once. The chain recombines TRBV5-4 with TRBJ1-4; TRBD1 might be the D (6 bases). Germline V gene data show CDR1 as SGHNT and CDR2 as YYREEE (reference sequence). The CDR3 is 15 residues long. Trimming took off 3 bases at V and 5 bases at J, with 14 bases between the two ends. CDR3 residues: CASSYRQAPNEKLFF. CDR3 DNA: TGTGCCAGCAGCTACAGACAGGCGCCCAATGAAAAACTGTTTTTT.

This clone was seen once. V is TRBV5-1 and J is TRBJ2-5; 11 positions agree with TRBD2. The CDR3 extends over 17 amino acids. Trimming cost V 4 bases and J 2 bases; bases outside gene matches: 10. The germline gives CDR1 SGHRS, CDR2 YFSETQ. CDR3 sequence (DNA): TGCGCCAGCAGCCAAGATCCTAGCGGGGGGCGTCAAGAGACCCAGTACTTC. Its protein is CASSQDPSGGRQETQYF.

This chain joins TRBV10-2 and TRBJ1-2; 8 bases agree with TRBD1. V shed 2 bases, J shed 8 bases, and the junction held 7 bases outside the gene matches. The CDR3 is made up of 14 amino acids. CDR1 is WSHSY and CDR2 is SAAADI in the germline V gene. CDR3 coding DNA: TGCGCCAGCAGTGAGACGGACAGGGTGAACGGCTACACCTTC. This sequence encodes CASSETDRVNGYTF.

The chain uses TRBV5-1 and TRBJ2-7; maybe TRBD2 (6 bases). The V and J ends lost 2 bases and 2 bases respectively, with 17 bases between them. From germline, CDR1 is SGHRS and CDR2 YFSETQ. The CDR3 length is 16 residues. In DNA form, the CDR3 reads TGCGCCAGCAGCTTTGGGAGCCGGGACTCCCCCTACGAGCAGTACTTC. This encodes CASSFGSRDSPYEQYF.

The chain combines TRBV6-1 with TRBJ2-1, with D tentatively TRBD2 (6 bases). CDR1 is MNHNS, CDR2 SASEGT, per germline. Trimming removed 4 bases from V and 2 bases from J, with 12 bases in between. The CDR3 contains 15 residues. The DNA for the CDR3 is TGTGCCAGCAGTGTTGGGGGGTTGCCCTACAATGAGCAGTTCTTC. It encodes CASSVGGLPYNEQFF.

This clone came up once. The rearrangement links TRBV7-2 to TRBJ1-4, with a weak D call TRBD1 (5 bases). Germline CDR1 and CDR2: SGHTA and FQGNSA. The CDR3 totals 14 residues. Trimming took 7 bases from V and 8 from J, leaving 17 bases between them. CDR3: CASTQGGRVEKLFF. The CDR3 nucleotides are TGTGCCAGCACTCAGGGAGGGCGAGTGGAAAAACTGTTTTTT.

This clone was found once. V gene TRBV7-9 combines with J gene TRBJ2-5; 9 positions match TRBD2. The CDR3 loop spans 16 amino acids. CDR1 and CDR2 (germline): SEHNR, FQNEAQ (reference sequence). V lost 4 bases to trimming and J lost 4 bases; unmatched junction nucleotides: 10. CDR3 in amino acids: CASSSAWRGGRETQYF. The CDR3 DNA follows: TGTGCCAGCAGCTCTGCGTGGCGGGGGGGCCGAGAGACCCAGTACTTC.